These 31 T cell receptor beta chains were sequenced from one sample in a study of blood T cells in healthy people across ages. A second PCR, run for about 6 to 11 cycles, used a sample-barcoded 5' primer plus a J-beta primer mix. TCRdb called the 5' RACE reads again in MiXCR, with one record for every CDR3 protein. The sample has roughly 900,000 distinct CDR3 sequences, about 48% seen once. The material sequenced was blood. The source of these receptors is a young man in good health.

The rearrangement uses TRBV7-9 and TRBJ2-7; TRBD1 matches at 8 bases. Trimming removed 5 bases from V and 3 bases from J; junction bases left unmatched: 9. CDR1 SEHNR and CDR2 FQNEAQ come from the germline V gene (reference sequence). The CDR3 contains 15 residues. Written as DNA, the CDR3 is TGTGCCAGCAGCCTACAGACAGGGGCCGACTACGAGCAGTACTTC. It encodes CASSLQTGADYEQYF.

The rearrangement uses TRBV20-1 and TRBJ1-6; 8 bases line up with TRBD1. V dropped 3 bases and J dropped 9; count of bases not matched to a gene: 7. The CDR3 totals 14 residues. Germline assignment: CDR1 DFQATT and CDR2 SNEGSKA (reference sequence). Written as DNA, the CDR3 is TGCAGTGCTAGTGAGGACAGGGAAGGTTCACCCCTCCACTTT. Residues: CSASEDREGSPLHF.

V gene TRBV6-1 combines with J gene TRBJ1-6; D possibly corresponds to TRBD1 (5 bases). The CDR3 runs 15 residues. Trimming cost V 2 bases and J 6 bases, with 11 bases left between them. Germline V gene lookup returns CDR1 MNHNS and CDR2 SASEGT. The CDR3 is CASSELGDVNSPLHF. Written as DNA, the CDR3 is TGTGCCAGCAGTGAATTGGGGGACGTTAATTCACCCCTCCACTTT.

With respect to this clonotype: One junction end does not reproduce the germline sequence, and a read error may be involved. V usage is TRBV2 and J usage is TRBJ1-2; no definite D call. This CDR3 comprises 13 residues. CDR1 is SNHLY, CDR2 FYNNEI, per germline. CDR3 residues: CASSEVGYYDYTF. DNA for the CDR3: TGTGCCAGCAGTGAGGTCGGATACTATGACTACACCTTC.

As for this clonotype: A clone one base away is much larger, so this may be a read error. The chain joins TRBV12-3 or TRBV12-4 to TRBJ2-6, with D possibly being TRBD2 (6 bases). Trimming stripped 3 bases from V and 0 bases from J, with 12 bases between. The CDR3 totals 17 residues. The CDR3 bases are TGTGCCAGCAGTTTGCAGGGAGGTGTCTCTGGGGCCAACGTCCTGACTTTC. It translates to CASSLQGGVSGANVLTF.

The chain carries TRBV20-1 and TRBJ1-1; D remains unclear. The CDR3 length is 11 residues. V lost 7 bases to trimming and J lost 1 base, with 7 bases between them. Germline loops: CDR1 DFQATT, CDR2 SNEGSKA (reference sequence). The CDR3 DNA sequence: TGCAGTGTGACCCCGAACACTGAAGCTTTCTTT. It is translated as CSVTPNTEAFF.

J is TRBJ2-1 and V is TRBV10-3; no clear D gene. This CDR3 has 13 residues. Per germline, CDR1 ENHRY and CDR2 SYGVKD. V lost 2 bases to trimming and J lost 5 bases, with 7 bases between them. Written as DNA, the CDR3 is TGTGCCATCAGTGAGGGGCGAAACAATGAGCAGTTCTTC. Translated: CAISEGRNNEQFF.

V is TRBV3-1 and J is TRBJ1-6; 7 bases fit TRBD1. Germline V gene data show CDR1 as LGHDT and CDR2 as YNNKEL (reference sequence). V dropped 3 bases and J dropped 2; count of bases not matched to a gene: 1. This CDR3 has 15 amino acids. CDR3 protein: CASSHRGAYNSPLHF. DNA of the CDR3: TGTGCCAGCAGCCACAGGGGGGCCTATAATTCACCCCTCCACTTT. The full variable domain, completed using reference TRBV3-1 and TRBJ1-6, is DTAVSQTPKYLVTQMGNDKSIKCEQNLGHDTMYWYKQDSKKFLKIMFSYNNKELIINETVPNRFSPKSPDKAHLNLHINSLELGDSAVYFCASSHRGAYNSPLHFGNGTRLTVT.

The DNA of the CDR3 is TGCAGCGTTGGGGCGGACAGGGCCTACGAGCAGTACTTC. Its protein product is CSVGADRAYEQYF. The rearrangement links TRBV29-1 to TRBJ2-7, with 8 bases aligning to TRBD1. The CDR3 extends over 13 amino acids. Germline V gene sequence: CDR1 SQVTM, CDR2 ANQGSEA. Trimming at V came to 4 bases and at J to 2 bases, leaving 4 bases not matched to a gene.

The chain has TRBV24-1 and TRBJ2-5; D is unclear. Trimming shortened V by 0 bases and J by 13 bases, and 11 bases separated the two germline ends. From germline, CDR1 is KGHDR and CDR2 SFDVKD. The CDR3 contains 12 residues. The CDR3 is CATSDLGYRRYF. CDR3 DNA: TGTGCCACCAGTGATTTGGGTTATCGGAGGTACTTC.

This chain joins TRBV5-5 and TRBJ1-2; D might be TRBD1 (6 bases). Germline V gene data show CDR1 as SGHKS and CDR2 as YYEKEE (reference sequence). The CDR3 has 14 residues. Trimming cost V 4 bases and J 4 bases, with 14 bases left between them. CDR3 sequence reads: CASSENRDLYGYTF. The CDR3 DNA sequence: TGTGCCAGCAGCGAGAACAGGGATCTCTATGGCTACACCTTC.

The V call is TRBV6-4, the J call TRBJ2-2; D remains unclear. The CDR3 loop spans 15 amino acids. The germline V gene has CDR1 MRHNA and CDR2 SNTAGT. V gave up 5 bases and J gave up 4 bases, with 14 bases separating them. CDR3 in amino acids: CASSKRDSLTGELFF. For the CDR3, the DNA is TGTGCCAGCAGTAAACGTGACTCCCTCACCGGGGAGCTGTTTTTT.

The chain uses TRBV6-5 and TRBJ2-3; a possible D gene is TRBD1 (5 bases). CDR1 and CDR2 from the germline V gene are MNHEY and SVGAGI. There are 16 residues in the CDR3. Trimming took 0 bases from V and 5 from J, leaving 15 bases between them. CDR3 loop: CASSYSRWGAEDTQYF. Written as DNA, the CDR3 is TGTGCCAGCAGTTACTCACGTTGGGGCGCGGAAGATACGCAGTATTTT.

The J gene is TRBJ1-5, the V gene TRBV18; D perhaps matches TRBD1 (5 bases). This CDR3 spans 14 amino acids. Germline V CDR1 and CDR2: KGHSH, LQKENI. Deletions cut 6 bases from V and 4 bases from J, with 13 bases between. The DNA for the CDR3 is TGTGCCAGCTCCGACCAGGGAGCTAATCAGCCCCAGCATTTT. Translated, it gives CASSDQGANQPQHF. Full variable domain (missing parts from reference TRBV18 and TRBJ1-5): NAGVMQNPRHLVRRRGQEARLRCSPMKGHSHVYWYRQLPEEGLKFMVYLQKENIIDESGMPKERFSAEFPKEGPSILRIQQVVRGDSAAYFCASSDQGANQPQHFGDGTRLSIL.

This clonotype appeared a few times. The chain is built from TRBV29-1 and TRBJ2-2; 7 bases map to TRBD1. Germline values: CDR1 SQVTM, CDR2 ANQGSEA. This CDR3 comprises 14 residues. Trimming removed 7 bases from V and 0 bases from J; junction bases left unmatched: 5. The CDR3 spells CSASQGANTGELFF. The CDR3 coding sequence is TGCAGCGCTTCTCAGGGGGCGAACACCGGGGAGCTGTTTTTT.

This sequence joins TRBV4-2 and TRBJ2-1; D not resolved. There are 14 residues in the CDR3. Trimming removed 6 bases at V and 6 bases at J, with 15 bases between. Per the germline V gene, CDR1 is LGHNA and CDR2 is YNFKEQ. The CDR3 coding sequence is TGTGCCAGCAGGGGTACTACGCTAAGCAATGAGCAGTTCTTC. Translating it yields CASRGTTLSNEQFF.

Only a few counts were recorded for this clonotype. The chain has TRBV10-3 and TRBJ1-5; TRBD1 matches at 11 bases. Trimming at V came to 2 bases and at J to 0 bases, leaving 6 bases not matched to a gene. The CDR3 extends over 18 amino acids. CDR1 ENHRY and CDR2 SYGVKD come from the germline V gene. CDR3 sequence: CAISEPGQGGTSNQPQHF. The CDR3 DNA reads TGTGCCATCAGTGAGCCGGGACAGGGGGGTACTAGCAATCAGCCCCAGCATTTT.

This clonotype occurred many times. The chain couples TRBV5-1 to TRBJ2-7; 9 nucleotides match TRBD2. CDR1 is SGHRS and CDR2 is YFSETQ in the germline V gene. Germline trimming cut 5 bases from V and 7 bases from J; bases unmatched to any gene: 7. This CDR3 has 13 residues. The DNA for the CDR3 is TGCGCCAGCAGACCAGCGGGGGGATCTGAGCAGTACTTC. Translated: CASRPAGGSEQYF.

The J gene is TRBJ1-5, the V gene TRBV2, with D possibly matching TRBD1 (5 bases). V was pared by 4 bases and J by 7 bases, with 14 bases between. CDR3 length equals 14 residues. Germline V CDR1 and CDR2: SNHLY, FYNNEI. The CDR3, as DNA: TGTGCCAGCAGTGTGTCAGGGATCGGACAGCCCCAGCATTTT. It yields the protein CASSVSGIGQPQHF.

Remarks on this clonotype: This could be a read error, since a much larger clone is one nucleotide away. This sequence joins TRBV4-3 and TRBJ2-1; tentative D call: TRBD2 (6 bases). Germline-derived CDR1 and CDR2 are LGHNA and YSLEER. V was cut by 0 bases and J by 5 bases, with 14 bases left in between. CDR3 length: 16 amino acids. The CDR3 region is CASSQDRSGMHNEQFF. CDR3 in DNA: TGCGCCAGCAGCCAAGATCGTAGCGGAATGCACAATGAGCAGTTCTTC.

Only a few counts were recorded for this clonotype. The rearrangement joins TRBV20-1 to TRBJ1-5; D possibly corresponds to TRBD1 (6 bases). Trimming pared 4 bases from V and 6 bases from J, leaving 13 bases between. The CDR3 is 13 amino acids. CDR1 and CDR2 (germline): DFQATT, SNEGSKA (reference sequence). CDR3 loop: CSAMGAGGQPQHF. CDR3 bases: TGCAGTGCTATGGGGGCCGGGGGTCAGCCCCAGCATTTT.

The CDR3 bases are TGCGCCAGCAGCCTCGACAGGGAGACCACCTACGAGCAGTACTTC. Protein: CASSLDRETTYEQYF. The rearrangement joins TRBV4-1 to TRBJ2-4; 7 bases line up with TRBD1. The DNA end is a closer match to TRBJ2-7, so the J assignment may be wrong. The CDR3 runs to 15 residues. From germline, CDR1 is MGHRA and CDR2 YSYEKL.

This chain joins TRBV27 and TRBJ2-1; TRBD1 matches 11 bases. This CDR3 contains 16 residues. Germline V gives CDR1 MNHEY, CDR2 SMNVEV (reference sequence). The V gene end was trimmed by 7 bases and the J gene end by 7 bases; junction bases not matched to a gene: 12. CDR3 amino acids: CASKGQGELIGNEQFF. The CDR3 bases are TGTGCCAGCAAGGGACAGGGGGAATTGATAGGAAATGAGCAGTTCTTC.

The chain is built from TRBV6-1 and TRBJ1-2; 8 bases match TRBD1. Trimming at V came to 1 base and at J to 4 bases, leaving 5 bases not matched to a gene. CDR1 and CDR2 (germline): MNHNS, SASEGT. The CDR3 is made up of 15 amino acids. CDR3 nucleotide sequence: TGTGCCAGCAGTGAAGTGACAGGGGAGGGCTATGGCTACACCTTC. This translates into CASSEVTGEGYGYTF.

This clonotype was seen a single time. The chain employs TRBV30 and TRBJ2-1; 10 bases match TRBD2. Germline assignment: CDR1 GTSNPN and CDR2 SVGIG (reference sequence). The CDR3 is 15 amino acids. The junction had 14 bases not matched to a gene; V was cut back by 5 bases and J by 10 bases. CDR3 DNA sequence: TGTGCCTGGGCCCCCCCTAGCGGGAGATCGGGGGAGCAGTTCTTC. Translating gives CAWAPPSGRSGEQFF.

The chain recombines TRBV12-3 or TRBV12-4 with TRBJ2-3, with TRBD1 identical over 8 bases. Trimming removed 5 bases from V and 4 bases from J; junction bases left unmatched: 14. The CDR3 has 17 amino acids. The chain's CDR3 is CASSLSGTGASADTQYF. The DNA for the CDR3 is TGTGCCAGCAGTCTGTCCGGGACAGGCGCTAGCGCAGATACGCAGTATTTT.

The gene calls are TRBV4-1 and TRBJ1-5, with unresolved D. The V end lost 0 bases, the J end lost 6 bases, and 12 bases lay between the germline ends. This CDR3 spans 15 amino acids. Germline CDR1 MGHRA, CDR2 YSYEKL. The CDR3 sequence is CASSQESTGGQPQHF. CDR3 nucleotide sequence: TGCGCCAGCAGCCAAGAGTCCACCGGCGGTCAGCCCCAGCATTTT.

This clonotype has only a few counts. The rearrangement links TRBV27 to TRBJ1-2; TRBD1 agrees at 7 bases. CDR3 length: 13 amino acids. In germline, CDR1 is MNHEY, CDR2 SMNVEV (reference sequence). Trimming took 8 bases from V and 2 from J; bases not matched to a gene: 5. The CDR3, as DNA: TGTGCCAGCGGAGAACAGGGGAACTATGGCTACACCTTC. It translates to CASGEQGNYGYTF.

The gene calls are TRBV29-1 and TRBJ2-7; 8 positions match TRBD1. The junction had 8 bases not matched to a gene; V was cut back by 4 bases and J by 0 bases. The CDR3 totals 15 residues. Germline V gene lookup returns CDR1 SQVTM and CDR2 ANQGSEA. The DNA for the CDR3 is TGCAGCGTTGCCACCCCGGACAGGGCCTCCTACGAGCAGTACTTC. Residues: CSVATPDRASYEQYF.

This clonotype has only one observation. J is TRBJ2-7 and V is TRBV15; the match to TRBD1 covers 8 bases. V was clipped by 4 bases and J by 5 bases; unmatched bases: 16. This CDR3 is built from 17 residues. Germline CDR1 LNHNV, CDR2 YYDKDF (reference sequence). This chain's CDR3 is CATSTQTDRARSDEQYF. The CDR3 bases are TGTGCCACCAGCACCCAAACGGACAGGGCACGTTCAGACGAGCAGTACTTC.

The sample holds a few counts of this clonotype. The chain uses TRBV11-2 and TRBJ1-2; 9 bases align to TRBD1. Trimming cost V 5 bases and J 1 base; bases outside gene matches: 5. CDR3 length equals 15 residues. The germline CDR1 and CDR2 sequences are SGHAT and FQNNGV. DNA of the CDR3: TGTGCCAGCAGCCACGGGACAGGGATTAACTATGGCTACACCTTC. This encodes CASSHGTGINYGYTF.